The subject of this entry is one T cell receptor beta chain. Repertoires were generated with immunoSEQ multiplex PCR, while TCRdb's copy carries only in-frame clones and drops some. The sample consists of 80,000 to 95,000 clones, approximately 81% of them appearing once. The time point is: after dendritic cell vaccination, including at tumor progression/relapse. This record belongs to a study of glioma-infiltrating T cells after dendritic cell vaccination. Study details: Autologous tumor lysate-pulsed dendritic cell vaccination was given between the early 2000s and the early 2010s. Autologous tumor lysate was loaded overnight onto monocyte-derived dendritic cells grown seven days with IL-4 and GM-CSF.

This CDR3 region has 20 residues. The V gene end was trimmed by 6 bases and the J gene end by 2 bases; junction bases not matched to a gene: 18. In germline, CDR1 is LNHDA, CDR2 SQIVND (reference sequence). Sample: blood, taken after dendritic cell vaccination. This clonotype originated in a human donor with glioblastoma. The chain recombines TRBV19 with TRBJ2-6; TRBD1 aligns across 8 bases. The CDR3 sequence: CASRLNPSDRGGPGANVLTF. The CDR3 DNA sequence: TGTGCCAGTAGATTGAACCCCTCTGACAGGGGAGGACCTGGGGCCAACGTCCTGACTTTC.